The rows below give T cell receptor beta chains drawn from one sample of a study of tumor-infiltrating lymphocytes in primary liver carcinoma. TCRdb recomputed calls from the multiplex PCR reads with MiXCR, one row per CDR3 protein. The data contain some 120,000 distinct CDR3 sequences, 55% to 65% of them singletons. Material: liver tumor tissue from sampling region 1. Source of these receptors: a woman aged 60 to 75 with primary liver carcinoma and hepatitis B virus infection. The CDR3 runs from the conserved cysteine through the conserved F or W. The order of the fields is CDR3 DNA, CDR3 protein, J gene, V gene, clone size, D gene. A D gene is named only where the DNA matches it firmly. For some rows the clone size is stated as once, few or many, or as a class when expanded; others skip it.

cdr3_nt: TGTGCCAGCAGCCAAGATATTTGGCGGGATCTGACCGGGGAGCTGTTTTTT
cdr3_aa: CASSQDIWRDLTGELFF
j_call: TRBJ2-2
v_call: TRBV14
clone_size: many
d_call: NA

cdr3_nt: TGTGCCAGCAGTTTAACTAGCGTGACCCGGCAATTCTTC
cdr3_aa: CASSLTSVTRQFF
j_call: TRBJ2-1
v_call: TRBV12-3/TRBV12-4
clone_size: NA
d_call: TRBD2

cdr3_nt: TGTGCCAGCAGACCGGGGAATGGGAATGAGCAGTTCTTC
cdr3_aa: CASRPGNGNEQFF
j_call: TRBJ2-1
v_call: TRBV28
clone_size: NA
d_call: NA

cdr3_nt: TGTGCCAGCAGTTCATCTAGCGGATCCTACGAGCAGTACTTC
cdr3_aa: CASSSSSGSYEQYF
j_call: TRBJ2-7
v_call: TRBV6-6
clone_size: many
d_call: TRBD2

cdr3_nt: TGTGCCAGCAGCCTACGGACGGAGCTCAATGAGCAGTTCTTC
cdr3_aa: CASSLRTELNEQFF
j_call: TRBJ2-1
v_call: TRBV7-8
clone_size: many
d_call: NA

cdr3_nt: TGTACCAGCAGCCAAGATGGGAAGCAGGATACGCAGTATTTT
cdr3_aa: CTSSQDGKQDTQYF
j_call: TRBJ2-3
v_call: TRBV4-2
clone_size: NA
d_call: NA

cdr3_nt: TGTGCCAGCAGTGACGGGGGGAACACTGAAGCTTTCTTT
cdr3_aa: CASSDGGNTEAFF
j_call: TRBJ1-1
v_call: TRBV6-1
clone_size: NA
d_call: NA

cdr3_nt: TGTGCCAGCAGTCAGACCGACCGTGCACCCAAGCAGTACTTC
cdr3_aa: CASSQTDRAPKQYF
j_call: TRBJ2-7
v_call: TRBV12-3/TRBV12-4
clone_size: NA
d_call: NA

cdr3_nt: TGTGTCAGTCGGGGGACTAAGACCTACGAGCAGTACTTC
cdr3_aa: CVSRGTKTYEQYF
j_call: TRBJ2-7
v_call: TRBV28
clone_size: NA
d_call: TRBD2

cdr3_nt: TGTGCCAGCAGTTCACTTGGCATGGCCTACCCCTACAATGAGCAGTTCTTC
cdr3_aa: CASSSLGMAYPYNEQFF
j_call: TRBJ2-1
v_call: TRBV28
clone_size: NA
d_call: NA

cdr3_nt: TGTGCCAGCAGTTTCCTCCAGGGGGCCGGCTACACCTTC
cdr3_aa: CASSFLQGAGYTF
j_call: TRBJ1-2
v_call: TRBV28
clone_size: NA
d_call: TRBD1

cdr3_nt: TGTGCCAGCAGCTTGGGACTATCGGGAACTAGGAATGAGCAGTTCTTC
cdr3_aa: CASSLGLSGTRNEQFF
j_call: TRBJ2-1
v_call: TRBV5-8
clone_size: NA
d_call: NA

cdr3_nt: TGTGCCAGCAGGGTCGGTGGGATCTCTGGAAACACCATATATTTT
cdr3_aa: CASRVGGISGNTIYF
j_call: TRBJ1-3
v_call: TRBV6-1
clone_size: many
d_call: NA

cdr3_nt: TGTGCCAGCAGCTCAGGGACAGGGGGCAGGGGCATTCAGTACTTC
cdr3_aa: CASSSGTGGRGIQYF
j_call: TRBJ2-4
v_call: TRBV5-4
clone_size: NA
d_call: TRBD1

cdr3_nt: TGTGCCAGCAGCGCCATTCCCGGGGCCGGAGGCTACACCTTC
cdr3_aa: CASSAIPGAGGYTF
j_call: TRBJ1-2
v_call: TRBV5-6
clone_size: few
d_call: NA

cdr3_nt: TGTGTCAGTAGCGCGGGGCTCGCAGGGGACTATATGGCCGATGAGCAGTTCTTC
cdr3_aa: CVSSAGLAGDYMADEQFF
j_call: TRBJ2-1
v_call: TRBV11-2
clone_size: NA
d_call: NA

cdr3_nt: TGTGCCAGCAGCTTAGTCACGGGATTAACAGATACGCAGCATTTT
cdr3_aa: CASSLVTGLTDTQHF
j_call: TRBJ1-5
v_call: TRBV11-2
clone_size: once
d_call: NA

cdr3_nt: TGCGCCAGCAGCTTGTCAGCGGGACGCGAGCAGTACTTC
cdr3_aa: CASSLSAGREQYF
j_call: TRBJ2-7
v_call: TRBV5-1
clone_size: few
d_call: TRBD2